Reported below is one TCR beta chain. Its antigen is unknown. A multiplex PCR was run with 60 Vbeta primers and 13 Jbeta primers. Per the original methods: Roughly 11 million of the approximately 80 million unique TCR beta chains counted in a later analysis were shared. The protocol was immunoSEQ multiplex PCR, while the TCRdb copy is restricted to in-frame clones and leaves out a portion. The D gene and trimming were derived from the DNA, and the V and J assignments and clone size from that table. The data contain 150,000 to 200,000 clones, about 79% of them singletons. The record originates from a study of cytomegalovirus exposure and HLA in healthy donors. Study outcomes and limitations: Of the V segments, some could not be distinguished, including TRBV6-2 and TRBV6-3, and were excluded. Later analysis showed most CMV-associated TCR beta chains appearing HLA-restricted. Available immune exposure information was restricted to CMV serostatus only.

Looked up from germline, CDR1 is MNHEY and CDR2 is SMNVEV (reference sequence). The CDR3 has 14 amino acids. With 6 bases removed from V and 1 base from J, the gap between germline ends came to 13 bases. The sample was PBMCs. This chain connects TRBV27 to TRBJ2-7; D might be TRBD1 (6 bases). The clonotype was recovered from a woman between 45 and 60 years old in good health and CMV-seropositive. The chain's CDR3 is CASSTGTHSYEQYF. As DNA, the CDR3 is TGTGCCAGCAGCACCGGGACACATTCCTACGAGCAGTACTTC.